This T cell receptor (beta chain) was sequenced during a study of cytomegalovirus exposure and HLA in healthy donors. The study's findings and limits: Presence/absence analyses assumed roughly uniform sequencing depth across donors. In a later analysis, TCR beta V- and J-gene trimming was associated with a missense DCLRE1C variant. Some V segments could not be told apart, so they were left out, TRBV6-2 and TRBV6-3 among them.

Comment on this clone: What it recognizes is unknown.

Primers for the PCR totalled 60 Vbeta and 13 Jbeta. TCRdb's table, derived via immunoSEQ multiplex PCR, lists solely in-frame clones and lacks some. The sample has 150,000 to 200,000 clones; approximately 84% are singletons. CDR3 length equals 16 residues. The germline CDR1 and CDR2 sequences are SGHTA and FQGNSA. Between the trimmed V and J ends, which lost 2 bases and 0 bases, there was a span of 8 bases. Source material: PBMCs. The chain employs TRBV7-2 and TRBJ1-6; D ambiguous. The sequence came from a male donor in good health and CMV-seropositive. The CDR3 DNA reads TGTGCCAGCAGCTTATCGGGGAGCTCCTATAATTCACCCCTCCACTTT. It translates to CASSLSGSSYNSPLHF.